This record looks at one T cell receptor (beta chain) sequence and its context. As yet, its antigen is unknown. This specimen comes from a study of Ad26.COV2.S vaccination and SARS-CoV-2 variants. Study-wide context: The donor was enrolled in the Ad26.COV2.S arm of the COV1001 trial. Findings and limits, study-wide: Reported post-vaccination CD8+ and CD4+ T cell responses to spike showed substantial breadth.

The treatment is: around 19 received Ad26.COV2.S at low or high dose, single or two shots; about 5 received placebo; per-sample allocation not given. Day 63 after the first vaccine or placebo injection was the time point for sampling. Aged 18-55 years, donor was enrolled in Boston around 2020. Germline assignment: CDR1 MGHDK and CDR2 SYGVNS. With 3 bases clipped from V and 7 bases from J, the junction kept 11 bases outside the gene matches. This CDR3 has 15 residues. Method: immunoSEQ multiplex PCR; TCRdb's copy keeps in-frame clones and lacks some. Seen here are some 520,000 clones, around nine tenths observed once, and the top ten hold around 13%.

The sample in question was peripheral blood, obtained in a trial of Ad26.COV2.S vaccine versus placebo. This receptor was identified in a person aged 18-65 years who received the Ad26.COV2.S COVID-19 vaccine or a placebo. J is TRBJ1-2 and V is TRBV25-1; 7 nucleotides agree with TRBD1. The CDR3 DNA follows: TGTGCCAGCAGTGATCGGACCTCGGGACAGACTGGCTACACCTTC. Its translation is CASSDRTSGQTGYTF.